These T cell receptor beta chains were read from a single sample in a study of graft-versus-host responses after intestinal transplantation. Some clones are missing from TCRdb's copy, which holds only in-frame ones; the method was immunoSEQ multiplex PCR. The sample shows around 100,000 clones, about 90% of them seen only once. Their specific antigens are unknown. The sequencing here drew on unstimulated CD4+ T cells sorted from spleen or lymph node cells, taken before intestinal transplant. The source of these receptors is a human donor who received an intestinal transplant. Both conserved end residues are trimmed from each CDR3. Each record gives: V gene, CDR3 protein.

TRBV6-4	ANRPEETQY
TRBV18	ASSPTRHTQY
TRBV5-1	ASNAGGTSGRDPFTGELF
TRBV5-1	ASSEAPVNTEAF
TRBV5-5	ASSSTGGLNTGELF
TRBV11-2	ASSSRARLDWNEQF
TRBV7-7	ASSLGLGSAGELF
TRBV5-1	ASSLYAIYNEQF
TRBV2	ASSETASSNQPQH
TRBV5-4	ASRRGFGEGNIQY
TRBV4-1	ASSQPLDTQY
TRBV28	ASSFGTGGDYSNQPQH
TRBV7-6	ASSLQVSDTQY
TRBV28	ASTKPRPETNEKLF
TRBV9	ASSSRGTSNTGELF
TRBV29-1	SAPDRPNQNLH
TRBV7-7	ASSLARTGELF
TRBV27	ASSRSGANVLT
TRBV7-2	ASSLTQYGWQY
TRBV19	ASSMALTVNYGYT
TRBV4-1	ASSHRLGLAGGPRPTDTQY
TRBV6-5	ASSYSILGQGEAF
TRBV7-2	ASSPLAGGPYEQY